A single sample is the source of the 17 T cell receptor beta chains below, sequenced in a study of early T cells in non-severe SARS-CoV-2 infection. In TCRdb, the 5' RACE reads were re-called with MiXCR into one record per CDR3 protein. The data show 43,000 or so distinct CDR3 sequences, with under 9.5% seen just once and 7% to 10% held by the top ten. Sequences were obtained from whole blood. These receptors originate from an adult who was a healthcare worker with PCR-confirmed SARS-CoV-2 infection or an uninfected control (not recorded which).

At least ten counts were recorded for this clonotype. The chain uses TRBV5-1 and TRBJ2-7; maybe TRBD1 (6 bases). The germline CDR1 and CDR2 sequences are SGHRS and YFSETQ. This CDR3 region has 15 residues. V was clipped by 4 bases and J by 1 base, with 15 bases between them. CDR3 in DNA: TGCGCCAGCAGCCAGGGTCAGGGGTTTTCCTACGAGCAGTACTTC. Its translation is CASSQGQGFSYEQYF.

This clonotype was counted at least ten times. The chain has TRBV27 and TRBJ2-3, with TRBD1 as a possible D gene (5 bases). The CDR3 has 15 amino acids. Looked up from germline, CDR1 is MNHEY and CDR2 is SMNVEV (reference sequence). The germline V and J ends were trimmed by 5 bases and 1 base, with 13 bases remaining between them. Here the CDR3 DNA reads TGTGCCAGCAGTCCCAGGGATGGGGGCACAGATACGCAGTATTTT. Residues: CASSPRDGGTDTQYF.

There are many counts of this clonotype. The chain couples TRBV5-1 to TRBJ2-3; no clear D. V shed 2 bases and J shed 5 bases, with 15 bases lying between them. The CDR3 length is 15 residues. Germline V CDR1 and CDR2: SGHRS, YFSETQ. The CDR3 DNA reads as TGCGCCAGCAGCTTTATTGACCCAACCCAAGATACGCAGTATTTT. It specifies CASSFIDPTQDTQYF.

This clonotype has at least ten counts. The chain is built from TRBV12-3 or TRBV12-4 and TRBJ2-7, with D unresolved. The CDR3 is 11 amino acids. V dropped 6 bases and J dropped 2 bases, with 5 bases sitting between them. The CDR3 loop reads CASSRTYEQYF. In DNA form, the CDR3 reads TGTGCCAGCAGCCGGACCTACGAGCAGTACTTC.

This clonotype was detected only a few times. The chain links TRBV5-4 to TRBJ2-1, with D perhaps given as TRBD1 or TRBD2 (5 bases each). Trimming removed 7 bases at V and 9 bases at J, with 17 bases between. Germline values: CDR1 SGHNT, CDR2 YYREEE (reference sequence). The CDR3 contains 13 residues. The CDR3 sequence: CASLTWAGGEQFF. The CDR3 DNA sequence: TGTGCCAGCCTCACATGGGCTGGGGGTGAGCAGTTCTTC.

At least ten counts were recorded for this clonotype. The rearrangement joins TRBV9 to TRBJ1-1; D call uncertain. The germline CDR1 and CDR2 sequences are SGDLS and YYNGEE. The CDR3 contains 12 residues. V gave up 5 bases and J gave up 5 bases, with 10 bases separating them. CDR3: CASSAQGTEAFF. CDR3 sequence (DNA): TGTGCCAGCAGTGCGCAAGGGACTGAAGCTTTCTTT. Full variable domain (missing parts from reference TRBV9 and TRBJ1-1): DSGVTQTPKHLITATGQRVTLRCSPRSGDLSVYWYQQSLDQGLQFLIQYYNGEERAKGNILERFSAQQFPDLHSELNLSSLELGDSALYFCASSAQGTEAFFGQGTRLTVV.

The chain links TRBV7-9 to TRBJ1-4; tentatively, D is TRBD1 (6 bases). The CDR3 sequence is 13 residues long. Trimming took off 8 bases at V and 5 bases at J, with 12 bases between the two ends. CDR1 is SEHNR, CDR2 FQNEAQ, per germline (reference sequence). In DNA form, the CDR3 reads TGTGCCAGCTCGGGCAGGGGAAATGAAAAACTGTTTTTT. It translates to CASSGRGNEKLFF.

V gene TRBV7-9 combines with J gene TRBJ1-2; tentative D call: TRBD1 (5 bases). Germline CDR1 reads SEHNR; CDR2 reads FQNEAQ (reference sequence). The CDR3 is 17 residues long. The V end was cut by 3 bases, the J end by 0 bases, with 17 bases between. The CDR3 DNA sequence: TGTGCCAGCAGCTTTGGGCCAGGGAAAATTACTAACTATGGCTACACCTTC. This translates into CASSFGPGKITNYGYTF. The whole variable domain, filled in from reference TRBV7-9 and TRBJ1-2, reads DTGVSQNPRHKITKRGQNVTFRCDPISEHNRLYWYRQTLGQGPEFLTYFQNEAQLEKSRLLSDRFSAERPKGSFSTLEIQRTEQGDSAMYLCASSFGPGKITNYGYTFGSGTRLTVV.

The J gene is TRBJ2-5, the V gene TRBV29-1, with 9 positions matching TRBD2. The CDR3 totals 13 residues. Germline trimming cut 5 bases from V and 6 bases from J; bases unmatched to any gene: 7. Germline assignment: CDR1 SQVTM and CDR2 ANQGSEA. The CDR3 loop is CSVILAGVKTQYF. The CDR3 coding sequence is TGCAGCGTTATTTTAGCGGGGGTCAAGACCCAGTACTTC.

This chain joins TRBV5-1 and TRBJ1-1; D unclear. Per the germline V gene, CDR1 is SGHRS and CDR2 is YFSETQ. Trimming shortened V by 0 bases and J by 1 base, and 10 bases separated the two germline ends. CDR3 length: 15 amino acids. The CDR3, as DNA: TGCGCCAGCAGCTTGGATGTCTGGGGGAACACTGAAGCTTTCTTT. Its protein is CASSLDVWGNTEAFF.

The V call is TRBV7-2, the J call TRBJ2-1, with D maybe TRBD1 (7 bases). CDR1 and CDR2 (germline): SGHTA, FQGNSA. The ends were cut back, 1 base at V and 8 bases at J, with 18 bases in the middle. The CDR3 has 16 amino acids. DNA of the CDR3: TGTGCCAGCAGCTTAGTCCCCGGGGCAGGGGGGTATGAGCAGTTCTTC. It specifies CASSLVPGAGGYEQFF.

The rearrangement links TRBV7-3 to TRBJ2-2; a weak D match, TRBD2 (6 bases). This CDR3 is built from 15 residues. Trimming cost V 6 bases and J 1 base, with 12 bases left between them. In germline, CDR1 is SGHTA, CDR2 FQGTGA. The CDR3: CASSLRGVNTGELFF. The CDR3 DNA sequence: TGTGCCAGCAGTCTGCGGGGCGTGAACACCGGGGAGCTGTTTTTT.

The chain couples TRBV6-6 to TRBJ1-6, with 9 bases lining up with TRBD1. The CDR3 totals 15 residues. Germline CDR1 reads MNHNY; CDR2 reads SVGAGI (reference sequence). V gave up 4 bases and J gave up 7 bases; unmatched junction bases: 5. CDR3 region: CASSLRTGDNSPLHF. The CDR3 DNA reads as TGTGCCAGCAGTTTACGGACAGGGGACAATTCACCCCTCCACTTT.

This clonotype was detected many times. The chain combines TRBV12-3 or TRBV12-4 with TRBJ2-1, with 8 positions matching TRBD1. Trimming at V came to 3 bases and at J to 6 bases, leaving 4 bases not matched to a gene. This CDR3 comprises 14 residues. This CDR3 reads CASSFGTGLNEQFF. For the CDR3, the DNA is TGTGCCAGCAGTTTTGGGACAGGCCTCAATGAGCAGTTCTTC.

The gene calls are TRBV7-2 and TRBJ2-3; TRBD2 agrees at 11 bases. The ends lost 3 bases at V and 7 bases at J; junction bases unmatched: 6. Germline assignment: CDR1 SGHTA and CDR2 FQGNSA. The CDR3 sequence is 15 residues long. CDR3 region: CASSFKASGGNTQYF. The CDR3, as DNA: TGTGCCAGCAGCTTTAAGGCTAGCGGGGGGAATACGCAGTATTTT.

This clonotype was seen ten or more times. This chain connects TRBV20-1 to TRBJ1-1; 8 bases align to TRBD1. Looked up from germline, CDR1 is DFQATT and CDR2 is SNEGSKA (reference sequence). CDR3 length equals 11 residues. Trimming removed 4 bases from V and 8 bases from J; junction bases left unmatched: 3. CDR3 in amino acids: CSATRQGEAFF. CDR3 nucleotide sequence: TGCAGTGCTACCCGACAGGGGGAAGCTTTCTTT.

J is TRBJ2-2 and V is TRBV4-2, with 14 positions matching TRBD2. Trimming took 8 bases from V and 7 from J; bases not matched to a gene: 9. Per the germline V gene, CDR1 is LGHNA and CDR2 is YNFKEQ. The CDR3 is 16 residues long. The CDR3 protein is CASRRTSGGRDGELFF. The CDR3 nucleotides read TGTGCCAGCCGCCGGACTAGCGGGGGGAGGGACGGGGAGCTGTTTTTT.